Listed here is a single TCR beta chain. Germline V lookup: CDR1 SGHRS, CDR2 YFSETQ. V was shortened by 5 bases and J by 8 bases, with 16 bases between the two germline ends. There are 13 residues in the CDR3. The record originates from a study of blood T cell repertoires in COVID-19. Study-level information: There were acute and convalescent COVID-19 samples, and they came from the United States, Italy and Spain. PBMCs, B-cell-depleted T cells, or T cells provided the cDNA or gDNA that made up the material.

In the original analysis: Amplification from reference gene primers served as the basis for estimated nucleated cell counts. Produced via immunoSEQ multiplex PCR; TCRdb's table is partial and in-frame only. That table gives V, J and clone size, and the DNA gave D and trimming. The sample records 130,000 to 150,000 clones, 88% being singletons. The specimen sequenced was peripheral blood. The V gene is TRBV5-1, the J gene TRBJ1-2; D is possibly TRBD1 (5 bases). The receptor's source is a woman aged 45-65 years with acute or convalescent COVID-19. CDR3 protein: CASSVGPTGGYTF. The CDR3 region has the DNA TGCGCCAGCAGTGTGGGGCCAACTGGGGGCTACACCTTC. The whole variable domain, filled in from reference TRBV5-1 and TRBJ1-2, reads KAGVTQTPRYLIKTRGQQVTLSCSPISGHRSVSWYQQTPGQGLQFLFEYFSETQRNKGNFPGRFSGRQFSNSRSEMNVSTLELGDSALYLCASSVGPTGGYTFGSGTRLTVV.